This record looks at one T cell receptor (beta chain) sequence and its context. The sample belongs to a study of cytomegalovirus exposure and HLA in healthy donors. This CDR3 is built from 15 residues. CDR1 is SGHRS and CDR2 is YFSETQ in the germline V gene. Trimming left V 4 bases short and J 8 bases short, with 19 bases between. Researchers ran the PCR with 60 Vbeta and 13 Jbeta primers. As handled by the study authors: Later analysis identified roughly 82 million unique TCR beta chains, around 10 million shared. Data came from immunoSEQ multiplex PCR; TCRdb stores just in-frame clones and leaves some out. Clonal size and the V and J genes are those of that table, whereas D and trimming came from the DNA. The listing records about 210,000 clones.

The V call is TRBV5-1, the J call TRBJ2-1, with D perhaps TRBD2 (7 bases). What was sequenced was PBMCs. The TCR originated in a woman in her twenties or thirties in good health and CMV-seropositive. CDR3 residues: CASSPAGHSLYEQFF. As DNA, the CDR3 is TGCGCCAGCAGCCCAGCGGGACACAGTCTATATGAGCAGTTCTTC.